This TCR beta chain emerged from a study of identical twins. General observations from the study: There was an excess of low generation probability in the out-of-frame alpha sequences that twins shared. Donors were not followed over many years; analysis was cross-sectional. Model-predicted out-of-frame TCR alpha sharing fell below observed values in monozygotic twins.

This clonotype was detected many times. Its antigen remains unidentified. cDNA molecules carried unique molecular identifiers, and template switching added a universal primer site. Each CDR3 protein is one row after TCRdb ran MiXCR on the 5' RACE reads. The sample lists about 150,000 distinct CDR3 sequences, around 3.5% occurring once. The CDR3 runs 15 residues. Germline assignment: CDR1 KGHSH and CDR2 LQKENI. V lost 1 base and J 5 bases, leaving 14 bases between the germline ends. Material for sequencing was memory T cells sorted from blood. V is TRBV18 and J is TRBJ2-5; D is possibly TRBD1 (7 bases). The receptor was derived from a man in his late teens or twenties in good health. CDR3 sequence reads: CASSPRGTVTETQYF. CDR3 in DNA: TGTGCCAGCTCACCACGCGGGACAGTAACGGAGACCCAGTACTTC.